Listed below are T cell receptor beta chains from one sample, sequenced in a study of blood T cell repertoires in COVID-19. Assay used: immunoSEQ multiplex PCR; TCRdb lists only in-frame clones, some missing. The table has a few hundred thousand clones, more than 85% seen once. The sequencing input was PBMCs or T cells enriched from blood (not recorded which). The receptor source for this set is an older woman who had recovered from COVID-19. CDR3s include the opening cysteine and the closing phenylalanine or tryptophan. The D gene is left open where the match is weak. The size entry is marked missing in some rows and otherwise reads once, few, many or a size class.

>TRBJ2-5|once|-|TRBV7-8
CASSLVSQETQYF
TGTGCCAGCAGCTTGGTCAGCCAAGAGACCCAGTACTTC
>TRBJ1-2|-|TRBD1|TRBV6-5
CASSSTGGGYTF
TGTGCCAGCAGTTCGACAGGGGGTGGCTACACCTTC
>TRBJ2-1|-|TRBD1|TRBV27
CASSLSRTGDEQFF
TGTGCCAGCAGTTTATCTAGGACAGGGGATGAGCAGTTCTTC
>TRBJ1-5|-|-|TRBV5-1
CASSLGGDQPQHF
TGCGCCAGCAGCTTGGGGGGGGACCAGCCCCAGCATTTT
>TRBJ2-7|-|TRBD1|TRBV28
CASSPRDRVSYEQYF
TGTGCCAGCAGTCCCCGGGACAGAGTCTCCTACGAGCAGTACTTC
>TRBJ2-3|-|-|TRBV12-5
CASGYGSTDTQYF
TGTGCTAGTGGTTATGGCAGCACAGATACGCAGTATTTT
>TRBJ2-7|-|-|TRBV11-3
CASSSRDSLSYEQYF
TGTGCCAGCAGCAGCCGGGACTCCCTTTCCTACGAGCAGTACTTC
>TRBJ1-6|few|TRBD1|TRBV2
CASRDRESPLHF
TGTGCCAGCAGAGACAGGGAATCACCCCTCCACTTT
>TRBJ2-3|-|-|TRBV5-1
CASSKQDYSTDTQYF
TGCGCCAGCAGCAAACAGGATTACAGCACAGATACGCAGTATTTT
>TRBJ2-1|-|TRBD2|TRBV2
CASSDMPSGANEQFF
TGTGCCAGCAGTGATATGCCTAGCGGGGCCAATGAGCAGTTCTTC
>TRBJ1-5|-|-|TRBV4-2
CASSQALLEGPQHF
TGTGCCAGCAGCCAGGCCCTGCTTGAGGGGCCCCAGCATTTT